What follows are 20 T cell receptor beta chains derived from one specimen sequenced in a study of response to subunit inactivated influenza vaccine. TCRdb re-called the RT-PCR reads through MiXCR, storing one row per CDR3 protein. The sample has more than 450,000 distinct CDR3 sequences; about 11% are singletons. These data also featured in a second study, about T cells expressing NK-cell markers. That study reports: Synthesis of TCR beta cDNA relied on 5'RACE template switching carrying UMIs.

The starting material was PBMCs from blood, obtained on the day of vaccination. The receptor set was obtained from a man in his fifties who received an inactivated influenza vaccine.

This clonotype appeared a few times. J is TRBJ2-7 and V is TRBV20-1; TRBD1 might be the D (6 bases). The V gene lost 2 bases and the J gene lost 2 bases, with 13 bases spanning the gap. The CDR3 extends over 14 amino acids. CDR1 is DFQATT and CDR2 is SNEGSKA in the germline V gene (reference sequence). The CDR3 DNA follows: TGCAGTGCTAGAAAGGACAGCGCTCCCTACGAGCAGTACTTC. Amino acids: CSARKDSAPYEQYF.

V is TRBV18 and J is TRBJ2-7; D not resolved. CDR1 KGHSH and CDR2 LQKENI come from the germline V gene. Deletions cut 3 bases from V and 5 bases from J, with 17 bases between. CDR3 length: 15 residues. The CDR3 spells CASSPQGISFDEQYF. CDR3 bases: TGTGCCAGCTCACCCCAAGGTATCAGTTTCGACGAGCAGTACTTC.

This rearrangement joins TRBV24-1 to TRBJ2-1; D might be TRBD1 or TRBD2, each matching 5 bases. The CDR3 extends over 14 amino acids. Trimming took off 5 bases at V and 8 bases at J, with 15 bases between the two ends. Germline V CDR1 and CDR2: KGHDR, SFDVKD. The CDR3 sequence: CATSATVEGYEQFF. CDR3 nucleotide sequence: TGTGCCACCAGTGCAACGGTTGAGGGGTATGAGCAGTTCTTC.

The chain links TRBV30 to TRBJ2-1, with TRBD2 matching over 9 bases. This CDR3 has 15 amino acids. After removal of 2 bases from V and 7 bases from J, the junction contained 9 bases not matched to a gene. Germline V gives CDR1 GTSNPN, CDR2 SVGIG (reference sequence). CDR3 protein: CAWSPYGLARNEQFF. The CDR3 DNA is TGTGCCTGGAGTCCCTACGGACTAGCGCGGAATGAGCAGTTCTTC.

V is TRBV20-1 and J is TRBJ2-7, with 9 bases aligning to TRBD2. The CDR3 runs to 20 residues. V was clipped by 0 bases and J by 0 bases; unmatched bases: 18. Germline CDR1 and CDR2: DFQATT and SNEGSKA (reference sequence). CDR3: CSARDPPSKVSGGPSYEQYF. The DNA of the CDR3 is TGCAGTGCTAGAGATCCCCCGTCCAAAGTCAGCGGGGGGCCCTCCTACGAGCAGTACTTC.

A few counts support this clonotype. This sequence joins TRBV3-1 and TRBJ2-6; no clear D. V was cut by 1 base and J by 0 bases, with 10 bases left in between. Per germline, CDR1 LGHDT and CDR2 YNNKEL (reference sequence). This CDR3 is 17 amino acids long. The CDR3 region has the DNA TGTGCCAGCAGCCAAGGCGTTTTGGACTCTGGGGCCAACGTCCTGACTTTC. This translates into CASSQGVLDSGANVLTF.

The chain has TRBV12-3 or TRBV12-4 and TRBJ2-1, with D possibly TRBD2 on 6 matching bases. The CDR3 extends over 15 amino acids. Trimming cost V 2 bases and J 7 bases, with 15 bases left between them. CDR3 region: CASSLMGLGLNEQFF. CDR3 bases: TGTGCCAGCAGTTTAATGGGACTGGGACTTAATGAGCAGTTCTTC.

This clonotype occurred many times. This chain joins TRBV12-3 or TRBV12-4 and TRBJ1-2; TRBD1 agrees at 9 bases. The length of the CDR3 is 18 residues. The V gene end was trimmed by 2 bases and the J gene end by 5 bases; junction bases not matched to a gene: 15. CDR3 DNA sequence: TGTGCCAGCAGTTTAACCCCCTCCCGGACAGGGGTCTTTTATGGCTACACCTTC. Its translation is CASSLTPSRTGVFYGYTF.

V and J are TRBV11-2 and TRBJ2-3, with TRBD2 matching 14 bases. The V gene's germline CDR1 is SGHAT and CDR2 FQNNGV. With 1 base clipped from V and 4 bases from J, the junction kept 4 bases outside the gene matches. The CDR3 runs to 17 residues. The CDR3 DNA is TGTGCCAGCAGCTTAGCCCGACTAGCGGGGGGGCCAGATACGCAGTATTTT. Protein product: CASSLARLAGGPDTQYF. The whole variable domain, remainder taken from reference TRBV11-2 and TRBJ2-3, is EAGVAQSPRYKIIEKRQSVAFWCNPISGHATLYWYQQILGQGPKLLIQFQNNGVVDDSQLPKDRFSAERLKGVDSTLKIQPAKLEDSAVYLCASSLARLAGGPDTQYFGPGTRLTVL.

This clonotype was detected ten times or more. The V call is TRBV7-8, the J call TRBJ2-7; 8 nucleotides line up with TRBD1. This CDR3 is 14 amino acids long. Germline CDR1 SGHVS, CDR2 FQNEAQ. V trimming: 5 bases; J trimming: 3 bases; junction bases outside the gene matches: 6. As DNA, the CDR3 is TGTGCCAGCAGCCCCGGGACAGGTCACTACGAGCAGTACTTC. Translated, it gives CASSPGTGHYEQYF.

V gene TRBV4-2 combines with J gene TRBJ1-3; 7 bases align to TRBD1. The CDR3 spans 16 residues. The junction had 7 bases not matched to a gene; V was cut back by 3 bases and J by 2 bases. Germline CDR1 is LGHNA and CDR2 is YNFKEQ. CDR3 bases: TGTGCCAGCAGCCAGATACAGGGGAGTACTGGAAACACCATATATTTT. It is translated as CASSQIQGSTGNTIYF.

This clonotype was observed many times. The CDR3 nucleotides read TGTGCCACCCGACGTACGAACACCGGGGAGCTGTTTTTT. Translating it yields CATRRTNTGELFF. The chain has TRBV28 and TRBJ2-2; unclear D gene. Trimming removed 10 bases at V and 0 bases at J, with 9 bases between. The CDR3 sequence is 13 residues long. From germline, CDR1 is MDHEN and CDR2 SYDVKM.

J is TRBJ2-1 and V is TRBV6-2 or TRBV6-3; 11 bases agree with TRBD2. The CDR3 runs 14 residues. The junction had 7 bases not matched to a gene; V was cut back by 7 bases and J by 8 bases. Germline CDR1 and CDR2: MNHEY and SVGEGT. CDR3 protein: CASKKLAGVYEQFF. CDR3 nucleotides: TGTGCCAGCAAGAAACTAGCGGGAGTGTATGAGCAGTTCTTC.

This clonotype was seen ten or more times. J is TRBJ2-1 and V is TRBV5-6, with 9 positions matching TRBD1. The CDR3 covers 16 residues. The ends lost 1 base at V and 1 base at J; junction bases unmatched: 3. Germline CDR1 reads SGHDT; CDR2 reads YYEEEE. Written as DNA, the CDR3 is TGTGCCAGCAGCTTGATGACAGGGGGTTCCTACAATGAGCAGTTCTTC. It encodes CASSLMTGGSYNEQFF.

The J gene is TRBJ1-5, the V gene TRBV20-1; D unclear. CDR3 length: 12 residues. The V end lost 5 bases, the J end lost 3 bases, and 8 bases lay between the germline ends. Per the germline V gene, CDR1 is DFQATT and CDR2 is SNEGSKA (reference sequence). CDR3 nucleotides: TGCAGTGCTTACGGTCACAATCAGCCCCAGCATTTT. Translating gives CSAYGHNQPQHF.

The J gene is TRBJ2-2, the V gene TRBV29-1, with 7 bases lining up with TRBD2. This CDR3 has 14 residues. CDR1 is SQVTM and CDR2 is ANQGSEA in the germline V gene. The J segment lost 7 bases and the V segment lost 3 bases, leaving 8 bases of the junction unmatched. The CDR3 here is CSVDRRGRSGELFF. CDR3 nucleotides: TGCAGCGTTGATAGACGCGGGAGAAGCGGGGAGCTGTTTTTT.

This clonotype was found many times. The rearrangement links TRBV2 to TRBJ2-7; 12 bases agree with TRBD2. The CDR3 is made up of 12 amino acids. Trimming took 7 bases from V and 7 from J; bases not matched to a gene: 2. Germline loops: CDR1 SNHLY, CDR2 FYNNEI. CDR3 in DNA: TGTGCCAGCAAGGGACTAGCGGGTGAGCAGTACTTC. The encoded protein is CASKGLAGEQYF.

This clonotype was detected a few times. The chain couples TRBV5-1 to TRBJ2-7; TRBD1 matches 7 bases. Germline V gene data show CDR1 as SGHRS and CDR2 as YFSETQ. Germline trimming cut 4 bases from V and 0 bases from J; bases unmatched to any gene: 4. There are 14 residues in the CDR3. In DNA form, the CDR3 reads TGCGCCAGCAGCGGGGACAGCCGCTCCTACGAGCAGTACTTC. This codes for CASSGDSRSYEQYF.

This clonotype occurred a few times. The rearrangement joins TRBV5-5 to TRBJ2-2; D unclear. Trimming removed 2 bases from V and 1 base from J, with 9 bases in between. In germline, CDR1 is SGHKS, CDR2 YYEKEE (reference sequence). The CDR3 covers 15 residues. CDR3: CASSLVRMNTGELFF. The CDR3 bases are TGTGCCAGCAGCTTAGTCAGGATGAACACCGGGGAGCTGTTTTTT.

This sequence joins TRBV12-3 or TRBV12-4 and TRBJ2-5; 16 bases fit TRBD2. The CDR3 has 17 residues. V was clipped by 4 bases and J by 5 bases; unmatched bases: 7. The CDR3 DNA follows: TGTGCCAGCAGTTCCGGGACTAGCGGGGGGGCGATGGAGACCCAGTACTTC. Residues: CASSSGTSGGAMETQYF.